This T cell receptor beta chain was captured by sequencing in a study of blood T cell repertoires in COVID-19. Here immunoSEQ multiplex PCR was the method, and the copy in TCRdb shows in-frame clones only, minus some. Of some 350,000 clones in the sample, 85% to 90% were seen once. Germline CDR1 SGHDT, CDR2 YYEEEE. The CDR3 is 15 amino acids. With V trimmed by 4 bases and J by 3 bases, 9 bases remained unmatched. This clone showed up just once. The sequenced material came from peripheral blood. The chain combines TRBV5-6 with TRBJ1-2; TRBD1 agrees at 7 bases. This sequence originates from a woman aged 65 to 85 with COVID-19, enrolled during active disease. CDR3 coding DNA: TGTGCCAGCAGCAGACGGACAGGTCGTGACTATGGCTACACCTTC. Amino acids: CASSRRTGRDYGYTF.